This T cell receptor beta chain comes out of a study of T cell responses to AZD1222 COVID-19 vaccine. Study as a whole: Combined were second doses at about 4 or about 12 weeks.

Only in-frame clones appear in the TCRdb table, and some are missing; sequencing was by immunoSEQ multiplex PCR. The sample lists about 66,000 clones; roughly 90% were seen once. Germline CDR1 is SGHTA and CDR2 is FQGTGA. Trimming took off 5 bases at V and 7 bases at J, with 9 bases between the two ends. The CDR3 is made up of 12 amino acids. The origin of this receptor is an adult in good health. The sample here was peripheral blood, taken on day 0 of AZD1222 vaccination. This rearrangement joins TRBV7-3 to TRBJ2-1; a possible D gene is TRBD1 (6 bases). This chain's CDR3 is CASSPQGNEQFF. The CDR3 DNA reads as TGTGCCAGCAGCCCCCAGGGGAATGAGCAGTTCTTC.